This T cell receptor (beta chain) was recovered during a study of blood T cell repertoires in COVID-19. Sequencing was performed with immunoSEQ multiplex PCR; in TCRdb, only in-frame clones are kept and a portion is missing. This table holds about 210,000 clones, 75% to 90% found once. Trimming cost V 6 bases and J 8 bases, with 7 bases left between them. This CDR3 is built from 11 residues. CDR1 is LNHDA, CDR2 SQIVND, per germline (reference sequence). This TCR was sampled from a man between 40 and 49 years old with acute or convalescent COVID-19. This sequence joins TRBV19 and TRBJ2-2, with unresolved D. Sequenced sample: peripheral blood. CDR3: CASRMAGELFF. CDR3 DNA sequence: TGTGCCAGTAGAATGGCTGGGGAGCTGTTTTTT.